The clone carrying this T cell receptor beta chain was seen a few times. Its antigen is still unknown. V dropped 6 bases and J dropped 5 bases, with 20 bases sitting between them. In germline, CDR1 is SGHDT, CDR2 YYEEEE. This CDR3 comprises 15 residues. TCRdb reprocessed the 5' RACE reads with MiXCR, giving one entry per CDR3 protein. The sample yields more than 250,000 distinct CDR3 sequences, about 17% seen once. This specimen comes from a study of T-cell memory formation after mild COVID-19. Findings and caveats of the study: Mainly in CM and EM were contracting CD4+ clones; CD8+ were in EMRA. In pre-infection memory, a portion of responding clones appeared, which suggested that cross-reactive memory joined. CD4+ bias marked clones expanding day 15 to 37, unlike balanced contracting clones.

The receptor comes from a young man who had mild COVID-19 (a few samples of this study predate the infection). Cell type and time point are not known. Material for sequencing was PBMCs or a T cell subset sorted from them (not recorded which). The gene calls are TRBV5-6 and TRBJ2-5, with a tentative D call TRBD2 (7 bases). CDR3 loop: CASTPPVGGRETQYF. The CDR3 DNA reads as TGTGCCAGCACTCCTCCCGTGGGGGGGCGGGAGACCCAGTACTTC.